This entry describes one T cell receptor (beta chain). This clonotype was seen a handful of times. Its target antigen remains unknown. Base qualities were left out, and no much larger clone turns up one base away. The sample originates from a study of human T cells and chemical hapten exposure (dated by TCRdb to 2020 to 2023). For context, the study as a whole: For sensitization, 2% DPC in acetone was applied to a 2 cm by 2 cm area of upper inner arm skin. Peripheral blood TCR repertoire changes were tracked in vivo in alopecia patients during primary and secondary sensitization to the hapten diphenylcyclopropenone (DPC). Blood for TCR sequencing was provided by twenty-nine alopecia patients at one to four time points (pre-sensitization, 2, 6 and 24 weeks). Alopecia areata with under or over 50% scalp involvement, alopecia totalis and alopecia universalis were represented in the patient cohort, which was mostly female. Patients additionally received weekly therapeutic DPC doses to the scalp throughout the roughly 26-week study period. Blood was sampled from patients pre-sensitization (week 0) and at 2, 6 and about 24 weeks after DPC sensitization. Patch testing was performed on the upper back with Finn chambers containing 0.01% DPC, and the patch tests were scored after 6 days according to International Contact Dermatitis Research Group standards. Libraries were pooled for sequencing, and variation in per-sample TCR yields was attributed mainly to small differences in library volumes within the pool.

Libraries were built with RACE. The instrument given in TCRdb is NextSeq 500. During library preparation, unique molecular identifiers were attached to individual cDNA molecules so that TCRs could be counted in a quantitative, reproducible way. From each blood RNA sample, both TCR alpha and TCR beta chains were sequenced. The original pipeline was this. Samples had a median of roughly 99,000 TCRs, with a range from about 20,000 to 690,600. The Decombinator software suite was used to annotate the V, J and CDR3 of the TCR reads. For the PS versus PT1 abundance plots, all samples were subsampled to the same number of TCRs (28,000). TCRs were defined as expanded if absent before sensitization and observed at least eight times at the 2-week time point. TCRdb passed the public sequencing reads through fastp at Q25 and MiXCR, retaining productive beta sequences. Every entry covers one CDR3 protein and lists the most common genes and DNA from its rows. V and J calls and clone size were set by TCRdb, not the authors. For this sample there are around 100,000 distinct CDR3 sequences; about 11% appear just once. The ten largest clones represent around 3.5% of the sample.

CDR1 SQVTM and CDR2 ANQGSEA were looked up in the germline V gene. Including the terminal cysteine and phenylalanine, the CDR3 comprises 12 residues. Solely the CDR3 DNA is kept, with 36 bases framed from the first base. V sheds 4 bases and J sheds 0 bases, leaving 7 bases between their ends. The time point label corresponds to: patch test 1, 2 weeks after DPC sensitization. Interpreted using the paper, the treatment or condition label stands for: therapeutic diphenylcyclopropenone sensitization with weekly scalp DPC. At each patch-test visit, blood was drawn before the patch test was applied. Eligible patients were aged 18 to 70, diagnosed with alopecia, deemed suitable for DPC therapy, and excluded if pregnant. Total RNA was extracted from unfractionated whole blood collected in Tempus Blood RNA tubes. Overall results and qualifications from the work: After repeated subsampling, changes were observed in the strength of the expansion versus patch-test correlation and in the threshold at which the correlation became significant. Because all patients had alopecia, a presumed autoimmune disease, the immune response of the patients might differ from that of healthy individuals. Expanded TCRs formed significantly more large CDR3 similarity clusters than pre-sensitization or healthy control sets, consistent with antigen-driven responses. Patch test score was positively correlated with the number of PT1 expanded TCRs, with significance at thresholds 8, 16 and 32 but not at 4. No change with DPC sensitization was found in the number of TCRs above 1 in 1000 frequency, and no evidence of global repertoire structure alterations was found.

The material sequenced was whole blood, taken in connection with sensitization to the hapten diphenylcyclopropenone (DPC). This TCR was recovered from a woman aged 35 to 49 with alopecia areata. Some clones in this sample may be carry-over from other donors' samples. The chain is encoded by TRBV29-1 joined to TRBJ2-7; confidence is insufficient to name the D gene. The bases are TGCAGCGTTGGACTCAGCTCCTACGAGCAGTACTTC. The encoded protein is CSVGLSSYEQYF.